This T cell receptor beta chain stems from a study of siplizumab effects on memory and regulatory T cells. Whole-study findings and limits: Controls showed an average of approximately 25% Treg-derived mappable alloreactive CD4+ clones, while siplizumab showed about 75%. Greater diversity than memory cells seemed evident in naive T cells, which also appeared to be major alloresponse contributors.

Points on this clone: As yet, its antigen is unknown.

Trimming shortened V by 1 base and J by 2 bases, and 11 bases separated the two germline ends. Germline V gene data show CDR1 as LNHDA and CDR2 as SQIVND (reference sequence). This CDR3 has 15 residues. Assayed TCR templates numbered some 9.3 x 10^4 for each sample. Only in-frame clones appear in the TCRdb table, and some are missing; sequencing was by immunoSEQ multiplex PCR. The sample has around 72,000 clones; roughly nine tenths are singletons. This TCR derives from a human donor in good health. The sequenced material came from CD8+ T cells sorted from blood. The chain joins TRBV19 to TRBJ2-5; D possibly corresponds to TRBD2 (7 bases). The CDR3 reads CASSIVGGPQETQYF. The CDR3 DNA follows: TGTGCCAGTAGTATAGTGGGGGGGCCTCAAGAGACCCAGTACTTC.